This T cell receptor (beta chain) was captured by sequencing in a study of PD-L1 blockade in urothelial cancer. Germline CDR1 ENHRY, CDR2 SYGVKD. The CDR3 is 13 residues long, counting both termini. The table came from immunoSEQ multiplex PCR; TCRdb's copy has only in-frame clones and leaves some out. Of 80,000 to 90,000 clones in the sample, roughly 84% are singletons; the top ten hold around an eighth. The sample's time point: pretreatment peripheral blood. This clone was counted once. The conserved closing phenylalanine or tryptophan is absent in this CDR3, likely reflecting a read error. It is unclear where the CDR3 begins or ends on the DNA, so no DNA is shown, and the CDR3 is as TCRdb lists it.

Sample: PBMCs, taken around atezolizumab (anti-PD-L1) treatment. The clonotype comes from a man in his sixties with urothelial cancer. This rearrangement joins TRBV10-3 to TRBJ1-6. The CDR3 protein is CAISESAGVLPSL.